In its sample, the clone carrying this T cell receptor beta chain was seen a few times. What it binds is not known. CDR3 length equals 15 residues. From germline, CDR1 is KGHSH and CDR2 LQKENI. The trim removed 4 bases at V and 9 bases at J, leaving 8 bases unmatched. This record comes from a study of CD8 T cells in ankylosing spondylitis. Overall study findings and caveats: Clones linked with disease were CD8+ and fairly uncommon in the peripheral blood. A TCR beta motif made of several highly homologous variants seemed typical of ankylosing spondylitis blood. In reactive arthritis synovial fluid and blood, some motif variants had been reported before. Reportedly, matched ankylosing spondylitis synovial fluid was significantly enriched for disease-linked clones.

It was by quantitative 5'-RACE with molecular barcodes that TCR beta libraries were made. TCRdb recomputed calls from the 5' RACE reads with MiXCR, one row per CDR3 protein. This table has more than 500,000 distinct CDR3 sequences, approximately 5.3% appearing once. This rearrangement joins TRBV18 to TRBJ1-6, with 8 bases matching TRBD1. This TCR came from a male donor with ankylosing spondylitis. The sample was blood, either unsorted or a sorted T cell fraction (not recorded which). The CDR3 sequence: CASSQLMDRASPLHF. DNA for the CDR3: TGTGCCAGCTCACAACTCATGGACAGGGCTTCACCCCTCCACTTT.